These T cell receptor beta chains were read from a single sample in a study of blood T cell repertoires in COVID-19. TCRdb keeps only in-frame clones here, not all; method: immunoSEQ multiplex PCR. This table has 380,000 or so clones, approximately 85% appearing once. Specimen: PBMCs or T cells enriched from blood (not recorded which). These TCRs come from a woman in her 40s with acute COVID-19. CDR3s include the opening cysteine and the closing phenylalanine or tryptophan. D genes are given only for firm matches. Clone size is stated in some rows and not others, as once, few, many or a class when expanded.

CDR3 length	D gene	V gene	clone size	J gene	CDR3 protein	CDR3 DNA
16	.	TRBV21-1	.	TRBJ2-4	CASSKATGDSKNIQYF	TGTGCCAGCAGCAAAGCGACCGGGGACAGCAAAAACATTCAGTACTTC
11	.	TRBV20-1	.	TRBJ1-2	CSLGINGGYTF	TGCAGCCTCGGGATAAATGGGGGCTACACCTTC
12	.	TRBV6-5	.	TRBJ2-2	CASSTGNGELFF	TGTGCCAGCAGTACAGGAAACGGGGAGCTGTTTTTT
13	.	TRBV5-5	.	TRBJ2-2	CASSWRYTGELFF	TGTGCCAGCAGCTGGAGATACACCGGGGAGCTGTTTTTT
14	.	TRBV3-1/TRBV3-2	.	TRBJ1-2	CASSQGNSPYGYTF	TGTGCCAGCAGCCAAGGGAACAGCCCATATGGCTACACCTTC
12	TRBD1	TRBV4-1	.	TRBJ2-7	CASSQTGSEQYF	TGCGCCAGCAGCCAGACAGGGAGCGAGCAGTACTTC
15	.	TRBV5-1	once	TRBJ1-6	CASSLVQGSNSPLHF	TGCGCCAGCAGCTTGGTGCAGGGGAGTAATTCACCCCTCCACTTT
15	TRBD1	TRBV4-1	.	TRBJ2-4	CASSQGTGVKDIQYF	TGCGCCAGCAGCCAAGGGACAGGGGTGAAGGACATTCAGTACTTC
12	.	TRBV5-1	.	TRBJ2-1	CASSWTVYEQFF	TGCGCCAGCAGCTGGACTGTCTATGAGCAGTTCTTC
13	TRBD2	TRBV2	.	TRBJ2-7	CASNSGGAYEQYF	TGTGCCAGTAATAGCGGGGGGGCCTACGAGCAGTACTTC
15	TRBD1	TRBV2	.	TRBJ1-5	CASILGQGGNQPQHF	TGTGCCAGCATCCTGGGACAGGGAGGCAATCAGCCCCAGCATTTT
12	.	TRBV11-2	.	TRBJ2-5	CASSLAGAYQYF	TGTGCCAGCAGCTTGGCTGGGGCCTACCAGTACTTC
15	.	TRBV9	.	TRBJ1-2	CASSVYVGGGGGYTF	TGTGCCAGCAGCGTTTACGTTGGAGGGGGGGGCGGCTACACCTTC
14	TRBD2	TRBV14	.	TRBJ2-5	CASSQEARGETQYF	TGTGCCAGCAGCCAAGAGGCGCGGGGGGAGACCCAGTACTTC
15	.	TRBV5-1	.	TRBJ2-5	CASSLSGSIQETQYF	TGCGCCAGCAGCTTAAGCGGGTCGATACAAGAGACCCAGTACTTC
19	.	TRBV7-8	few	TRBJ2-7	CASSLVVNIAGSGSYEQYF	TGTGCCAGCAGCTTAGTCGTTAATATCGCGGGGTCGGGCTCCTACGAGCAGTACTTC
15	.	TRBV2	.	TRBJ2-1	CASQPGDSSYNEQFF	TGTGCCAGCCAACCCGGGGATAGCTCCTACAATGAGCAGTTCTTC
16	TRBD2	TRBV2	.	TRBJ2-3	CASSEPLAGGADTQYF	TGTGCCAGCAGTGAACCACTAGCGGGGGGGGCAGATACGCAGTATTTT
15	TRBD1	TRBV14	once	TRBJ2-7	CASSRPGQGFYEQYF	TGTGCCAGCAGCCGGCCGGGACAGGGATTCTACGAGCAGTACTTC
14	TRBD1	TRBV18	few	TRBJ2-5	CASSPRTGEETQYF	TGTGCCAGCTCACCGCGGACAGGGGAAGAGACCCAGTACTTC
14	TRBD1	TRBV27	.	TRBJ2-1	CVSRGWDRANEQFF	TGTGTCAGCAGAGGTTGGGACAGGGCGAATGAGCAGTTCTTC
18	TRBD2	TRBV7-8	once	TRBJ2-3	CASRLKRGGKQSTDTQYF	TGTGCCAGCAGACTTAAGCGGGGGGGAAAACAGAGCACAGATACGCAGTATTTT
15	TRBD1	TRBV7-9	.	TRBJ2-5	CASSLGQGLGETQYF	TGTGCCAGCAGCTTAGGACAGGGTTTAGGAGAGACCCAGTACTTC
14	.	TRBV5-1	.	TRBJ1-1	CASSLRLENSEAFF	TGCGCCAGCAGCTTGAGGTTGGAGAACTCTGAAGCTTTCTTT